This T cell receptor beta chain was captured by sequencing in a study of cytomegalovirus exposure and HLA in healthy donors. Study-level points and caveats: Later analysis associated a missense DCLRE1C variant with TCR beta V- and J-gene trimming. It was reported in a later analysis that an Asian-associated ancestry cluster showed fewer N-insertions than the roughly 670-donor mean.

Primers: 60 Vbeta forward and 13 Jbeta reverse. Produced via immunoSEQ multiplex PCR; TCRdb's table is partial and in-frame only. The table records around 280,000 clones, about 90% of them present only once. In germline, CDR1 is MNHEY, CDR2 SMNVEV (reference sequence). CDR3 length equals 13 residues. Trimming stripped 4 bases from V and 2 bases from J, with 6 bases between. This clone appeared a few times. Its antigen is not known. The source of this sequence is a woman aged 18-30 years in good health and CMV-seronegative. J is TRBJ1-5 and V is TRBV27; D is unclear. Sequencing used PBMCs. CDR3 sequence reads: CASSWARNQPQHF. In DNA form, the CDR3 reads TGTGCCAGCAGTTGGGCGCGCAATCAGCCCCAGCATTTT.